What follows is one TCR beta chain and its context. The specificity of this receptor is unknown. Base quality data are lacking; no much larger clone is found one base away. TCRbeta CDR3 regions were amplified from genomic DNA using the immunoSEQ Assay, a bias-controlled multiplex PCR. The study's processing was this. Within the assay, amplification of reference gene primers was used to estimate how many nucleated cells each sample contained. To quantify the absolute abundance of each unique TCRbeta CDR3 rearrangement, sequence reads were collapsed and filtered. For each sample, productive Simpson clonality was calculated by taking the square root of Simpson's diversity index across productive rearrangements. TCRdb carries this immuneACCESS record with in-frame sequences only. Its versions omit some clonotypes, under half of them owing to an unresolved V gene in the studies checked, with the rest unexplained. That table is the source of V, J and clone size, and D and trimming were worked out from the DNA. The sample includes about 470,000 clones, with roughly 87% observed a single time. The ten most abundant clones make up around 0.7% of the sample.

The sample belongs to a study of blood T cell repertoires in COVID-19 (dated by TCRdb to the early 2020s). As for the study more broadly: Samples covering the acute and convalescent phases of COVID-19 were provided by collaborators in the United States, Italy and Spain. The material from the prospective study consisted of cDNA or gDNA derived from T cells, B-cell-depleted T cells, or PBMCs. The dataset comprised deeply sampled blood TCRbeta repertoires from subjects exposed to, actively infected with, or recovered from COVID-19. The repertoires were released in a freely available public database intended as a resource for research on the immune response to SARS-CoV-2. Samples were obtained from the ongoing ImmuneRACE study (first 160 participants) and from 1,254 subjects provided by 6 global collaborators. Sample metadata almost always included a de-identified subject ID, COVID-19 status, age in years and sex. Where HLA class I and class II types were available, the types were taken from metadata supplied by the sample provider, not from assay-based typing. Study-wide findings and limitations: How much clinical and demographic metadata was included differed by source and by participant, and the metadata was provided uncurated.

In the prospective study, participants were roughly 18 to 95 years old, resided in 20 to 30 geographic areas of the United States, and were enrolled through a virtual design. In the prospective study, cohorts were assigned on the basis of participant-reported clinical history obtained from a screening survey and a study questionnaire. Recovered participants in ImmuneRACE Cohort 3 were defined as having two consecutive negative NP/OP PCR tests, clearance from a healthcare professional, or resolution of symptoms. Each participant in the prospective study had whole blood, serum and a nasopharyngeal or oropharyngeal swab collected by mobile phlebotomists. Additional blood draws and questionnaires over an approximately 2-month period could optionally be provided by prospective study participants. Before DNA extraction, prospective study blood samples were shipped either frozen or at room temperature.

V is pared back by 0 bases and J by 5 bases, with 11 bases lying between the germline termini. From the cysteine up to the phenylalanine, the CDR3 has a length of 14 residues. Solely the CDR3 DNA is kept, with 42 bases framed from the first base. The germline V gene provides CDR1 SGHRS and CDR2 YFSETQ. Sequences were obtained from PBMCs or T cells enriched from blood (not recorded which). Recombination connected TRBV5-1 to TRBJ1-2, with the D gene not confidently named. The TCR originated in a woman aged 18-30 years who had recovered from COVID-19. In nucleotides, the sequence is TGCGCCAGCAGCTTGGGGGCCACGGGGTATGGCTACACCTTC. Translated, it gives CASSLGATGYGYTF.